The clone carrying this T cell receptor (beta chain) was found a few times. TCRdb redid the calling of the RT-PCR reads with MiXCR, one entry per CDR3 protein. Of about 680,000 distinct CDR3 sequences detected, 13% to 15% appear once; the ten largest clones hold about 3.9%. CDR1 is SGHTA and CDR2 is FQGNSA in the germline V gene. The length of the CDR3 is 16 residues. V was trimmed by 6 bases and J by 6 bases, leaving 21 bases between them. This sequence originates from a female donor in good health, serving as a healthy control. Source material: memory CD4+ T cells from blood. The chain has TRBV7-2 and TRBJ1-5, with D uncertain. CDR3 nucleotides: TGTGCCAGCAGTGATAACTACGGATCCCGGGGTCAGCCCCAGCATTTT. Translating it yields CASSDNYGSRGQPQHF.